This T cell receptor beta chain comes out of a study of T cells in Graves' hyperthyroidism and ophthalmopathy. The CDR3 sequence is 14 residues long. Trimming removed 4 bases from V and 5 bases from J, with 13 bases in between. Germline V gives CDR1 SGHNT, CDR2 YYREEE (reference sequence). What was amplified from RNA transcripts were TCR beta CDR3 regions. The HTBI primer set drove a first-round RT-PCR of the TCR CDR3. In TCRdb, the multiplex PCR reads were re-called with MiXCR into one record per CDR3 protein. This table holds approximately 620,000 distinct CDR3 sequences, roughly 15% found once. This clonotype was seen more than once but under ten times. Exclusions: uncontrolled infection, other autoimmune disease, pregnancy, lactation. Together with thyroid ultrasound, orbital computed tomography, serum thyroxine and TRAb, clinical symptoms were used for diagnoses.

The sample comprised blood. The V and J genes are TRBV5-4 and TRBJ2-1; D tentatively fits TRBD1 or TRBD2 (6 bases each). The sequence derives from a woman aged 40-49 years with Graves' ophthalmopathy. The CDR3 loop is CASSPGGPNNEQFF. CDR3 bases: TGTGCCAGCAGCCCTGGGGGGCCAAACAATGAGCAGTTCTTC.